These 23 T cell receptor beta chains share one sample of origin, sequenced in a study of T-cell reconstitution after alpha-beta-depleted transplantation in children. During its preparation, the TCRbeta library received unique molecular identifiers. TCRdb reprocessed the PCR reads via MiXCR and lists one record per CDR3 protein. The sample records 240,000 or so distinct CDR3 sequences, around 11% being singletons. The sequencing used PBMCs from the stem cell graft donor, collected from the stem cell graft. The source is a human donor who donated a stem cell graft to a child with acute lymphoblastic leukemia.

This clonotype was seen many times. V gene TRBV7-2 combines with J gene TRBJ1-5; D gene unclear. This CDR3 contains 14 residues. The V end lost 1 base, the J end lost 3 bases, and 7 bases lay between the germline ends. The germline V gene has CDR1 SGHTA and CDR2 FQGNSA. The DNA of the CDR3 is TGTGCCAGCAGCTTAGAGGCATACAATCAGCCCCAGCATTTT. The encoded protein is CASSLEAYNQPQHF.

This clonotype has a count of ten or more. This chain uses TRBV5-1 with TRBJ1-2; possible D gene TRBD1, 6 bases. V dropped 4 bases and J dropped 5 bases, with 15 bases sitting between them. The CDR3 contains 14 residues. Germline lookup yields CDR1 SGHRS and CDR2 YFSETQ. The CDR3 loop reads CASSALRDTYGYTF. DNA of the CDR3: TGCGCCAGCAGCGCCCTTCGGGACACGTATGGCTACACCTTC.

This clonotype appeared many times. The chain couples TRBV12-3 or TRBV12-4 to TRBJ2-7; possibly TRBD2 for D (6 bases). The V and J ends lost 3 bases and 2 bases respectively, with 14 bases between them. The CDR3 length is 15 residues. CDR3 protein: CASSLGGVGPYEQYF. CDR3 sequence (DNA): TGTGCCAGCAGTTTGGGGGGTGTTGGACCCTACGAGCAGTACTTC.

This clonotype was detected many times. The J gene is TRBJ2-1, the V gene TRBV29-1, with TRBD2 identical over 9 bases. V shed 5 bases and J 0 bases; nucleotides not matched to a gene: 5. This CDR3 region has 15 residues. CDR1 is SQVTM and CDR2 is ANQGSEA in the germline V gene. DNA for the CDR3: TGCAGCGTTCTGGCTAGCGGGAACTCCTACAATGAGCAGTTCTTC. Its protein is CSVLASGNSYNEQFF.

This clonotype came up many times. The genes are TRBV7-9 and TRBJ1-6, with 7 bases fitting TRBD1. In germline, CDR1 is SEHNR, CDR2 FQNEAQ (reference sequence). The trim removed 5 bases at V and 15 bases at J, leaving 4 bases unmatched. The CDR3 consists of 11 residues. In DNA, the CDR3 is TGTGCCAGCAGCACACGGGACAGCCTCCACTTT. This translates into CASSTRDSLHF.

This clonotype was seen ten or more times. The chain is built from TRBV27 and TRBJ2-7; a possible D gene is TRBD1 (6 bases). Trimming took 6 bases from V and 2 from J, leaving 14 bases between them. The CDR3 has 14 amino acids. Germline-derived CDR1 and CDR2 are MNHEY and SMNVEV (reference sequence). The CDR3 DNA sequence: TGTGCCAGCAGGACCGCAGGACAGACCTACGAGCAGTACTTC. As protein: CASRTAGQTYEQYF.

This clonotype was recorded many times. The rearrangement links TRBV10-3 to TRBJ2-1; 13 nucleotides line up with TRBD2. After removal of 4 bases from V and 8 bases from J, the junction contained 8 bases not matched to a gene. Germline CDR1 reads ENHRY; CDR2 reads SYGVKD. This CDR3 spans 16 amino acids. This CDR3 reads CAISAFGLAGEDEQFF. The DNA of the CDR3 is TGTGCCATCAGTGCCTTCGGACTAGCGGGAGAAGATGAGCAGTTCTTC.

A word on this clonotype: A much larger clone differs by one base, so this may be a read error. The chain is built from TRBV6-5 and TRBJ1-1; TRBD1 is a possible D gene (5 bases). CDR1 is MNHEY and CDR2 is SVGAGI in the germline V gene. V was cut by 5 bases and J by 0 bases, with 13 bases left in between. This CDR3 has 15 residues. The CDR3 here is CASSNLRTLNTEAFF. The CDR3 bases are TGTGCCAGCAGTAACCTTAGGACATTGAACACTGAAGCTTTCTTT.

This clonotype was counted ten times or more. J is TRBJ2-7 and V is TRBV6-5; D remains ambiguous. CDR3 length equals 15 residues. Germline V gene lookup returns CDR1 MNHEY and CDR2 SVGAGI. Trimming cost V 0 bases and J 0 bases, with 9 bases left between them. CDR3 sequence (DNA): TGTGCCAGCAGTTACTCGATCGGCAGCTCCTACGAGCAGTACTTC. Translation gives CASSYSIGSSYEQYF.

This clonotype was recorded many times. V is TRBV4-2 and J is TRBJ2-3; 7 bases align to TRBD2. The junction had 6 bases not matched to a gene; V was cut back by 4 bases and J by 2 bases. This CDR3 region has 15 residues. Germline CDR1 LGHNA, CDR2 YNFKEQ. The CDR3, as DNA: TGTGCCAGCAGCCGGCGGGAGTCGGACACAGATACGCAGTATTTT. Amino acids: CASSRRESDTDTQYF.

This clonotype was recorded many times. The chain uses TRBV5-1 and TRBJ2-2, with D possibly being TRBD2 (5 bases). Trimming stripped 0 bases from V and 0 bases from J, with 9 bases between. Germline CDR1 reads SGHRS; CDR2 reads YFSETQ. There are 16 residues in the CDR3. CDR3 loop: CASSLVEGANTGELFF. DNA of the CDR3: TGCGCCAGCAGCTTGGTAGAGGGCGCGAACACCGGGGAGCTGTTTTTT.

At least ten counts were recorded for this clonotype. The chain carries TRBV3-1 and TRBJ2-1, with 8 bases fitting TRBD2. The trim removed 4 bases at V and 7 bases at J, leaving 12 bases unmatched. CDR3 length: 16 amino acids. Looked up from germline, CDR1 is LGHDT and CDR2 is YNNKEL (reference sequence). The CDR3 loop is CASSPGLAVVQNEQFF. CDR3 nucleotides: TGTGCCAGCAGCCCTGGACTAGCCGTTGTTCAAAATGAGCAGTTCTTC.

This clonotype was observed many times. The chain has TRBV10-3 and TRBJ2-7; 7 bases line up with TRBD1. The germline gives CDR1 ENHRY, CDR2 SYGVKD. This CDR3 comprises 14 residues. The V segment lost 6 bases and the J segment 6 bases; nucleotides outside the gene matches: 11. CDR3 DNA: TGTGCCATCAGATCCCGGGACAGCCGGGCCGAGCAGTACTTC. It is translated as CAIRSRDSRAEQYF.

This clonotype was counted at least ten times. V usage is TRBV12-3 or TRBV12-4 and J usage is TRBJ1-5; no clear D. V lost 1 base to trimming and J lost 4 bases, with 2 bases between them. This CDR3 spans 12 amino acids. Here the CDR3 reads CASSLGNQPQHF. The CDR3 nucleotides read TGTGCCAGCAGTTTAGGGAATCAGCCCCAGCATTTT.

This clonotype was counted ten times or more. The chain carries TRBV29-1 and TRBJ2-7, with 7 bases aligning to TRBD2. The J segment lost 4 bases and the V segment lost 7 bases, leaving 7 bases of the junction unmatched. The CDR3 spans 12 residues. CDR1 and CDR2 (germline): SQVTM, ANQGSEA. The CDR3 sequence: CSAREGRYEQYF. In DNA, the CDR3 is TGCAGCGCGAGGGAGGGCCGGTACGAGCAGTACTTC.

The chain employs TRBV14 and TRBJ2-7, with D maybe TRBD1 (5 bases). From germline, CDR1 is SGHDN and CDR2 FVKESK. V lost 2 bases, J lost 3 bases, and 11 bases lay in between. The CDR3 is 14 residues long. In nucleotides, the CDR3 is TGTGCCAGCAGCCAATGGCAGGGTGGCTACGAGCAGTACTTC. It yields the protein CASSQWQGGYEQYF.

This chain uses TRBV20-1 with TRBJ1-4, with no clear D. Germline CDR1 and CDR2: DFQATT and SNEGSKA (reference sequence). The CDR3 loop spans 14 amino acids. DNA of the CDR3: TGCTTTGCTGGCCACGCTCCGGGCTATGAAAAACTGTTTTTT. Translated: CFAGHAPGYEKLFF.

The sample holds many counts of this clonotype. The gene calls are TRBV6-5 and TRBJ2-5; 10 bases match TRBD1. Trimming cost V 4 bases and J 5 bases; bases outside gene matches: 4. The CDR3 has 14 residues. Germline V gene lookup returns CDR1 MNHEY and CDR2 SVGAGI. In DNA form, the CDR3 reads TGTGCCAGCAGTTCCGGGACAGGGGCGGAGACCCAGTACTTC. Protein sequence: CASSSGTGAETQYF.

Ten or more counts support this clonotype. The V and J genes are TRBV7-2 and TRBJ1-2; D unresolved. The CDR3 is 13 amino acids. Trimming stripped 5 bases from V and 8 bases from J, with 15 bases between. The germline V gene has CDR1 SGHTA and CDR2 FQGNSA. The CDR3 region is CASSPWSTTGYTF. The CDR3 DNA sequence: TGTGCCAGCAGCCCCTGGTCCACAACGGGCTACACCTTC. The complete variable domain, with remaining parts taken from reference TRBV7-2 and TRBJ1-2, reads GAGVSQSPSNKVTEKGKDVELRCDPISGHTALYWYRQSLGQGLEFLIYFQGNSAPDKSGLPSDRFSAERTGGSVSTLTIQRTQQEDSAVYLCASSPWSTTGYTFGSGTRLTVV.

This clonotype was found many times. The chain uses TRBV30 and TRBJ2-1; D is uncertain. V was trimmed by 0 bases and J by 8 bases, leaving 5 bases between them. The CDR3 loop spans 11 amino acids. CDR1 GTSNPN and CDR2 SVGIG come from the germline V gene (reference sequence). CDR3 nucleotide sequence: TGTGCCTGGAGTGTACGTGATGAGCAGTTCTTC. This translates into CAWSVRDEQFF.

The V and J genes are TRBV29-1 and TRBJ2-7; D possibly corresponds to TRBD1 (6 bases). Germline V gene sequence: CDR1 SQVTM, CDR2 ANQGSEA. CDR3 length: 14 residues. The germline V and J ends were trimmed by 5 bases and 1 base, with 15 bases remaining between them. CDR3 sequence: CSVKIQGPSYEQYF. The CDR3 nucleotides read TGCAGCGTTAAGATACAGGGCCCGTCCTACGAGCAGTACTTC.

At least ten counts were recorded for this clonotype. The chain is built from TRBV10-3 and TRBJ2-2; 7 nucleotides agree with TRBD2. Germline CDR1 ENHRY, CDR2 SYGVKD. V lost 10 bases to trimming and J lost 3 bases; unmatched junction nucleotides: 5. The CDR3 runs 13 residues. In DNA form, the CDR3 reads TGTGCCACCTCTGGGGGGGACACCGGGGAGCTGTTTTTT. Residues: CATSGGDTGELFF.

This clonotype was detected ten times or more. The rearrangement links TRBV4-3 to TRBJ2-3; possible D gene TRBD2, 5 bases. The V end was cut by 0 bases, the J end by 2 bases, with 9 bases between. CDR1 and CDR2 (germline): LGHNA, YSLEER. The CDR3 is 15 residues long. For the CDR3, the DNA is TGCGCCAGCAGCCAAGAGGGAGCCCTCACAGATACGCAGTATTTT. It specifies CASSQEGALTDTQYF.